This entry lists 19 T cell receptor beta chains sequenced from one sample in a study of cytomegalovirus exposure and HLA in healthy donors. In the PCR, 60 Vbeta and 13 Jbeta primers were used. The assay was immunoSEQ multiplex PCR, and TCRdb's table has in-frame clones only and misses some. Of roughly 150,000 clones listed, around 68% are singletons. The sequenced sample was PBMCs. The receptors stem from a man aged 25-45 years in good health and CMV-seropositive.

V is TRBV15 and J is TRBJ1-4; D not resolved. Trimming pared 0 bases from V and 11 bases from J, leaving 16 bases between. Germline CDR1 is LNHNV and CDR2 is YYDKDF (reference sequence). CDR3 length: 15 residues. This chain's CDR3 is CATSRDPLGEEKLFF. CDR3 in DNA: TGTGCCACCAGCAGAGATCCTTTGGGTGAGGAGAAACTGTTTTTT.

V gene TRBV7-2 combines with J gene TRBJ1-2, with 9 bases aligning to TRBD1. Germline values: CDR1 SGHTA, CDR2 FQGNSA. Trimming cost V 5 bases and J 6 bases; bases outside gene matches: 4. The CDR3 has 13 residues. CDR3 sequence: CASSPRDRDGYTF. Here the CDR3 DNA reads TGTGCCAGCAGCCCCCGGGACAGGGATGGCTACACCTTC.

With respect to this clone: Its ends do not fully match the called genes, so a read error is possible. The CDR3 bases are TGTTCCAGCAGCTCGACAGGGAGCAATCAGCCCCAGCATTTT. Translation gives CSSSSTGSNQPQHF. The rearrangement uses TRBV7-9 and TRBJ1-5, with 7 bases that match TRBD1. Germline CDR1 is SEHNR and CDR2 is FQNEAQ (reference sequence). CDR3 length equals 14 residues. Combining the CDR3 with reference TRBV7-9 and TRBJ1-5 gives the whole variable domain DTGVSQNPRHKITKRGQNVTFRCDPISEHNRLYWYRQTLGQGPEFLTYFQNEAQLEKSRLLSDRFSAERPKGSFSTLEIQRTEQGDSAMYLCSSSSTGSNQPQHFGDGTRLSIL.

With regard to this clone: The sample carries other DNA sequences with the same CDR3. This rearrangement joins TRBV4-1 to TRBJ1-4; 9 bases line up with TRBD1. The germline V gene encodes CDR1 MGHRA and CDR2 YSYEKL. V shed 4 bases, J shed 5 bases, and the junction held 2 bases outside the gene matches. The CDR3 sequence is 14 residues long. Here the CDR3 reads CASSPGQGNEKLFF. CDR3 sequence (DNA): TGCGCCAGCAGCCCGGGACAGGGAAATGAAAAACTGTTTTTT.

The gene calls are TRBV7-8 and TRBJ1-4, with D tentatively TRBD1 (6 bases). V was trimmed by 0 bases and J by 6 bases, leaving 11 bases between them. The CDR3 contains 15 residues. Germline assignment: CDR1 SGHVS and CDR2 FQNEAQ. The CDR3 protein is CASSLAQGPDEKLFF. The CDR3 nucleotides are TGTGCCAGCAGCTTAGCACAGGGACCCGATGAAAAACTGTTTTTT. Together with reference TRBV7-8 and TRBJ1-4, the CDR3 gives the full variable domain: GAGVSQSPRYKVAKRGQDVALRCDPISGHVSLFWYQQALGQGPEFLTYFQNEAQLDKSGLPSDRFFAERPEGSVSTLKIQRTQQEDSAVYLCASSLAQGPDEKLFFGSGTQLSVL.

The V and J genes are TRBV10-3 and TRBJ2-3, with a weak D call TRBD2 (6 bases). The CDR3 runs to 16 residues. V shed 3 bases and J shed 4 bases, with 17 bases lying between them. Germline values: CDR1 ENHRY, CDR2 SYGVKD. The CDR3: CAISDGRTTRADTQYF. The CDR3 region has the DNA TGTGCCATCAGTGATGGACGGACTACCAGGGCAGATACGCAGTATTTT.

This chain joins TRBV25-1 and TRBJ2-5, with TRBD1 identical over 7 bases. Germline lookup yields CDR1 MGHDK and CDR2 SYGVNS. This CDR3 region has 17 residues. Trimming took 3 bases from V and 4 from J; bases not matched to a gene: 14. The CDR3 nucleotides are TGTGCCAGCAGTGATGCCTTACAGGGGTGGGCGGGAGAGACCCAGTACTTC. This codes for CASSDALQGWAGETQYF.

This rearrangement joins TRBV18 to TRBJ2-7; tentatively, D is TRBD1 (5 bases). Trimming removed 3 bases at V and 6 bases at J, with 9 bases between. The length of the CDR3 is 12 residues. The germline CDR1 and CDR2 sequences are KGHSH and LQKENI. CDR3 region: CASSPSRAEQYF. CDR3 in DNA: TGTGCCAGCTCACCGTCCAGGGCCGAGCAGTACTTC.

The J gene is TRBJ2-7, the V gene TRBV5-1; TRBD2 might be the D (6 bases). Trimming took 3 bases from V and 1 from J, leaving 8 bases between them. The germline CDR1 and CDR2 sequences are SGHRS and YFSETQ. The CDR3 consists of 13 residues. The CDR3 nucleotides are TGCGCCAGCAGCTCTGGGGGGTCCTACGAGCAGTACTTC. Its translation is CASSSGGSYEQYF.

A few counts support this clone. The rearrangement links TRBV29-1 to TRBJ1-2, with a weak D call TRBD1 (5 bases). There are 12 residues in the CDR3. Germline CDR1 reads SQVTM; CDR2 reads ANQGSEA. Trimming took 7 bases from V and 5 from J, leaving 14 bases between them. The CDR3 region has the DNA TGCAGCGGGGGCTACCCTCAATATGGCTACACCTTC. It translates to CSGGYPQYGYTF.

The V gene is TRBV7-9, the J gene TRBJ2-5, with 12 bases aligning to TRBD2. Germline assignment: CDR1 SEHNR and CDR2 FQNEAQ (reference sequence). The trim removed 5 bases at V and 5 bases at J, leaving 9 bases unmatched. CDR3 length: 16 amino acids. The CDR3 is CASSPASGRAVETQYF. In DNA, the CDR3 is TGTGCCAGCAGCCCCGCTAGCGGGAGGGCCGTTGAGACCCAGTACTTC.

There are a few counts of this clone. This chain uses TRBV13 with TRBJ2-7, with 8 bases matching TRBD1. V lost 5 bases, J lost 2 bases, and 11 bases stayed unmatched. In germline, CDR1 is PRHDT, CDR2 FYEKMQ (reference sequence). The length of the CDR3 is 16 residues. In DNA, the CDR3 is TGTGCCAGCAGCAAATCCTCCGGGACAGGTACCTACGAGCAGTACTTC. As protein: CASSKSSGTGTYEQYF.

The chain carries TRBV9 and TRBJ2-7, with 7 positions matching TRBD1. The CDR3 spans 18 residues. Germline V lookup: CDR1 SGDLS, CDR2 YYNGEE. V shed 2 bases and J 0 bases; nucleotides not matched to a gene: 14. CDR3 coding DNA: TGTGCCAGCAGCGTCGGAACCTCAGGGGGTCAGACCTCCTACGAGCAGTACTTC. Protein sequence: CASSVGTSGGQTSYEQYF.

The V gene is TRBV18, the J gene TRBJ2-3, with TRBD2 matching over 14 bases. V gave up 2 bases and J gave up 4 bases; unmatched junction bases: 5. This CDR3 has 17 residues. CDR1 is KGHSH, CDR2 LQKENI, per germline. The CDR3 DNA reads as TGTGCCAGCTCACCAACAGGGACTAGCGGGAGTTCAGATACGCAGTATTTT. Amino acids: CASSPTGTSGSSDTQYF.

V usage is TRBV19 and J usage is TRBJ2-3; TRBD2 matches at 11 bases. This CDR3 contains 15 residues. Germline CDR1 reads LNHDA; CDR2 reads SQIVND (reference sequence). The V gene end was trimmed by 6 bases and the J gene end by 6 bases; junction bases not matched to a gene: 8. In DNA form, the CDR3 reads TGTGCCAGTAGACCACTAGCGGGAGTGGGTGATACGCAGTATTTT. Amino acid sequence: CASRPLAGVGDTQYF.

The chain employs TRBV4-2 and TRBJ1-5; D is undetermined. CDR3 size: 14 residues. The V gene lost 0 bases and the J gene lost 0 bases, with 3 bases spanning the gap. Germline CDR1 LGHNA, CDR2 YNFKEQ. The CDR3 reads CASSQDLSNQPQHF. The CDR3 nucleotides are TGTGCCAGCAGCCAAGATCTTAGCAATCAGCCCCAGCATTTT.

The V and J genes are TRBV6-1 and TRBJ2-1, with 10 positions matching TRBD2. J was trimmed by 2 bases and V by 2 bases; bases with no gene match: 6. The CDR3 sequence is 17 residues long. Germline assignment: CDR1 MNHNS and CDR2 SASEGT. The DNA for the CDR3 is TGTGCCAGCAGTGAAAAAGCTAGCGGGAGTACCTACAATGAGCAGTTCTTC. It yields the protein CASSEKASGSTYNEQFF.

This chain uses TRBV18 with TRBJ2-1, with D possibly matching TRBD2 (6 bases). V gave up 0 bases and J gave up 8 bases, with 14 bases separating them. The germline V gene encodes CDR1 KGHSH and CDR2 LQKENI. This CDR3 is 15 amino acids long. The CDR3 region is CASSPPVGSLDEQFF. As DNA, the CDR3 is TGTGCCAGCTCACCACCTGTCGGGAGTCTCGATGAGCAGTTCTTC.

V is TRBV10-3 and J is TRBJ2-3, with D possibly being TRBD1 (5 bases). The V end was cut by 3 bases, the J end by 1 base, with 11 bases between. CDR1 and CDR2 (germline): ENHRY, SYGVKD. The CDR3 length is 15 residues. The CDR3 bases are TGTGCCATCAGTGAACTACAGACAGGCACAGATACGCAGTATTTT. Protein product: CAISELQTGTDTQYF.